Included here is one TCR beta chain sequence, with context. Its target is unknown. The data are from a study of OX40 agonist ivuxolimab in advanced cancers. Sequencing was performed with immunoSEQ multiplex PCR; in TCRdb, only in-frame clones are kept and a portion is missing. The sample lists about 73,000 clones, around nine tenths occurring once. CDR1 is LNHDA and CDR2 is SQIVND in the germline V gene (reference sequence). V was shortened by 3 bases and J by 5 bases, with 11 bases between the two germline ends. The CDR3 consists of 14 residues. Study-wide points: Antigen specificity was not determined for the expanded peripheral T cells.

The receptor comes from an adult with an advanced solid tumor such as melanoma, head and neck, liver or kidney cancer. The sample here was CD4+ or CD8+ T cells sorted from blood, taken in a trial of the OX40 agonist ivuxolimab. The chain employs TRBV19 and TRBJ1-5; D unresolved. CDR3 sequence: CASSMEGAHQPQHF. The CDR3 region has the DNA TGTGCCAGTAGTATGGAGGGCGCGCATCAGCCCCAGCATTTT.